Below, 5 T cell receptor beta chains from the same sample are listed, as sequenced in a study of OX40 agonist ivuxolimab in advanced cancers. Here immunoSEQ multiplex PCR was the method, and the copy in TCRdb shows in-frame clones only, minus some. The profile shows about 28,000 clones, 65% to 90% of them singletons. Sequencing used CD4+ or CD8+ T cells sorted from blood, obtained in a trial of the OX40 agonist ivuxolimab. Source of these receptors: an adult with an advanced solid tumor such as melanoma, head and neck, liver or kidney cancer.

This chain links TRBV4-1 with TRBJ2-7; TRBD2 is a possible D gene (6 bases). The CDR3 length is 14 residues. CDR1 MGHRA and CDR2 YSYEKL come from the germline V gene. V was trimmed by 1 base and J by 0 bases, leaving 7 bases between them. The CDR3 sequence is CASSQGDSSYEQYF. CDR3 coding DNA: TGCGCCAGCAGCCAAGGGGACTCCTCCTACGAGCAGTACTTC.

This clone has only one observation. CDR3 sequence: CASSQDTGGPETQYF. As DNA, the CDR3 is TGCGCCAGCAGCCAAGATACGGGGGGGCCGGAGACCCAGTACTTC. This chain connects TRBV4-1 to TRBJ2-5; TRBD2 matches at 8 bases. The V segment lost 0 bases and the J segment 5 bases; nucleotides outside the gene matches: 5. CDR1 and CDR2 from the germline V gene are MGHRA and YSYEKL. The CDR3 has 15 amino acids.

Written as DNA, the CDR3 is TGTGCTAGTTACACCGGGACAGGTTACAATGAGCAGTTCTTC. This encodes CASYTGTGYNEQFF. The genes are TRBV2 and TRBJ2-1; 8 nucleotides agree with TRBD1. The germline V gene has CDR1 SNHLY and CDR2 FYNNEI. CDR3 length: 14 residues.

V gene TRBV7-2 combines with J gene TRBJ2-7; no firm D call. This CDR3 is built from 14 residues. The germline CDR1 and CDR2 sequences are SGHTA and FQGNSA. Deletions cut 2 bases from V and 5 bases from J, with 13 bases between. The CDR3 here is CASSLFPGFHEQYF. As DNA, the CDR3 is TGTGCCAGCAGCTTATTTCCGGGTTTCCACGAGCAGTACTTC. The whole variable domain, filled in from reference TRBV7-2 and TRBJ2-7, reads GAGVSQSPSNKVTEKGKDVELRCDPISGHTALYWYRQSLGQGLEFLIYFQGNSAPDKSGLPSDRFSAERTGGSVSTLTIQRTQQEDSAVYLCASSLFPGFHEQYFGPGTRLTVT.

V gene TRBV6-5 combines with J gene TRBJ1-2; D gene ambiguous. CDR3 length: 14 residues. Germline V gene sequence: CDR1 MNHEY, CDR2 SVGAGI. V was shortened by 5 bases and J by 4 bases, with 14 bases between the two germline ends. The DNA for the CDR3 is TGTGCCAGCAGTCCGTACCGGGAAAGCTATGGCTACACCTTC. Amino acid sequence: CASSPYRESYGYTF.